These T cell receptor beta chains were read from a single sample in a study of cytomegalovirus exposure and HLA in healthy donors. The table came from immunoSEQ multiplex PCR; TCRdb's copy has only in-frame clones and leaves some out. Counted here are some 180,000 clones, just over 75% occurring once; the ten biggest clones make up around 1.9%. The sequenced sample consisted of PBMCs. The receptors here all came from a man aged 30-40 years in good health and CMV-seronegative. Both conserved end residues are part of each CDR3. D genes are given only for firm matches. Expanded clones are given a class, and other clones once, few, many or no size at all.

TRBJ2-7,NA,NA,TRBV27,CASSTGYEQYF,TGTGCCAGCAGTACAGGCTACGAGCAGTACTTC
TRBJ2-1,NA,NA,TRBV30,CAWTRTRNEQFF,TGTGCCTGGACCCGTACTAGGAATGAGCAGTTCTTC
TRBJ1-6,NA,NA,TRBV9,CASSVHHGSNSPLHF,TGTGCCAGCAGCGTTCATCACGGGAGCAATTCACCCCTCCACTTT
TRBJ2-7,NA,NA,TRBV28,CASSLYPGYEQYF,TGTGCCAGCAGTTTGTACCCGGGGTACGAGCAGTACTTC
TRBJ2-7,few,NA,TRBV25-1,CASSESYEQYF,TGTGCCAGCAGTGAGAGCTACGAGCAGTACTTC
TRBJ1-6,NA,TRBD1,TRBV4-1,CASSQVQGVSSYNSPLHF,TGCGCCAGCAGCCAAGTACAGGGGGTTAGCTCCTATAATTCACCCCTCCACTTT
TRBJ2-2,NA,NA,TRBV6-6,CASSYQQGPGELFF,TGTGCCAGCAGTTACCAGCAGGGCCCAGGGGAGCTGTTTTTT
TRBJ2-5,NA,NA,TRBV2,CASSWTGWEETQYF,TGTGCCAGCAGTTGGACGGGGTGGGAAGAGACCCAGTACTTC
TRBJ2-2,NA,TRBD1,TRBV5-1,CASSGTGNTGELFF,TGCGCCAGCAGCGGGACAGGGAACACCGGGGAGCTGTTTTTT
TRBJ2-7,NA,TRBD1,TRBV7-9,CASSLGATGSYEQYF,TGTGCCAGCAGCTTAGGTGCGACAGGGTCCTACGAGCAGTACTTC
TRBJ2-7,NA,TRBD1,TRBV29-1,CSAGQGSGYEQYF,TGCAGCGCCGGACAGGGCTCGGGTTACGAGCAGTACTTC
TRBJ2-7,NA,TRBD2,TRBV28,CASLAAHSYEQYF,TGTGCCAGCCTAGCGGCCCACTCCTACGAGCAGTACTTC
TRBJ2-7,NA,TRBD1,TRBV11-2,CASSPDGQALAHEQYF,TGTGCCAGCAGCCCAGACGGACAGGCGCTAGCCCACGAGCAGTACTTC
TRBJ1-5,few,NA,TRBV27,CASAPQGNNQPQHF,TGTGCCAGCGCCCCTCAGGGGAACAATCAGCCCCAGCATTTT
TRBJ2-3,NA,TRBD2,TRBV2,CASSEAGTSGIYTQYF,TGTGCCAGCAGTGAAGCGGGGACTAGCGGGATTTATACGCAGTATTTT
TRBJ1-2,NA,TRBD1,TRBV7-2,CASSLVGTGGSNYGYTF,TGTGCCAGCAGCTTAGTCGGGACAGGAGGTAGCAACTATGGCTACACCTTC
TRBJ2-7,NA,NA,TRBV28,CASSPTSFHEQYF,TGTGCCAGCAGTCCGACTAGTTTCCACGAGCAGTACTTC
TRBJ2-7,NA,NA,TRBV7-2,CASRRDLRSEQYF,TGTGCCAGCAGGCGGGACCTCCGCTCGGAGCAGTACTTC
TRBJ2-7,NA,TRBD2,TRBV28,CASSTRGAGGGYEQYF,TGTGCCAGCAGTACAAGGGGAGCGGGAGGAGGCTACGAGCAGTACTTC
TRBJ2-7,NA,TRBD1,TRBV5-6,CASSLPGQGMYEQYF,TGTGCCAGCAGCCTACCGGGACAGGGTATGTACGAGCAGTACTTC
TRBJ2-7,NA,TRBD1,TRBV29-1,CSVAPTTGGPYEQYF,TGCAGCGTGGCTCCGACAACAGGGGGCCCCTACGAGCAGTACTTC
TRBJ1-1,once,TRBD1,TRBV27,CASIATGGNTEAFF,TGTGCCAGCATAGCGACAGGGGGGAACACTGAAGCTTTCTTT
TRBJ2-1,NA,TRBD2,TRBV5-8,CASIITAGWRDNEQFF,TGTGCCAGCATCATTACAGCGGGATGGAGGGACAATGAGCAGTTCTTC
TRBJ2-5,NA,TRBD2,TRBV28,CASSSTSVETQYF,TGTGCCAGCAGTTCGACTAGCGTAGAGACCCAGTACTTC
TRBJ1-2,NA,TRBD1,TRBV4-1,CASRSPGQKDYGYTF,TGCGCCAGCAGGTCACCGGGACAGAAGGACTATGGCTACACCTTC
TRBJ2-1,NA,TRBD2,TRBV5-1,CASSVQPGLAGPSSYNEQFF,TGCGCCAGCAGCGTGCAACCGGGACTAGCGGGACCGAGCTCCTACAATGAGCAGTTCTTC
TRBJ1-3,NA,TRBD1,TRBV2,CASRGQGQDGNTIYF,TGTGCCAGCAGGGGACAGGGGCAGGATGGAAACACCATATATTTT
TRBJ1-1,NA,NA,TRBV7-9,CASSLPGGPEAFF,TGTGCCAGCAGCTTACCGGGGGGTCCTGAAGCTTTCTTT
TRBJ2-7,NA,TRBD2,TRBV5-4,CASSPSGRGSYEQYF,TGTGCCAGCAGCCCAAGCGGGAGGGGCTCCTACGAGCAGTACTTC
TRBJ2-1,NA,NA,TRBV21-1,CASSNPGLAELSPYNEQFF,TGTGCCAGCAGCAACCCGGGACTAGCGGAACTGAGTCCCTACAATGAGCAGTTCTTC
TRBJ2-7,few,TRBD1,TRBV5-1,CASSHRTGKGEQYF,TGCGCCAGCAGCCATCGGACAGGGAAGGGCGAGCAGTACTTC
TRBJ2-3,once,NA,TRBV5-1,CASSSGGYTQYF,TGCGCCAGCAGCTCGGGTGGTTATACGCAGTATTTT
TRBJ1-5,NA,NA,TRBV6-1,CASSGDQPQHF,TGTGCCAGCAGCGGAGATCAGCCCCAGCATTTT
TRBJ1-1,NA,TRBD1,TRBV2,CASSDDRGPTEAFF,TGTGCCAGCAGCGACGACAGGGGGCCCACTGAAGCTTTCTTT
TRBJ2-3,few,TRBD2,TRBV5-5,CASSLDLAGGTDTQYF,TGTGCCAGCAGCTTGGATCTAGCGGGAGGGACAGATACGCAGTATTTT
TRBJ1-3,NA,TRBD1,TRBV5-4,CASSSGRDRMSLGNTIYF,TGTGCCAGCAGCTCGGGTCGGGACAGAATGAGTCTTGGAAACACCATATATTTT
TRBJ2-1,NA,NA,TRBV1,CTSSQVLEESYNEQFF,TGCACCAGCAGCCAAGTTCTGGAGGAATCCTACAATGAGCAGTTCTTC
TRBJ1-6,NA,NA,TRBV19,CASSIEGRNSPLHF,TGTGCCAGTAGTATAGAGGGCCGAAATTCACCCCTCCACTTT
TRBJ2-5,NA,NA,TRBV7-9,CASSPLAGPRGAQETQYF,TGTGCCAGCAGCCCCCTGGCGGGGCCACGGGGGGCCCAAGAGACCCAGTACTTC
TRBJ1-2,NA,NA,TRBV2,CASSPADYYGYTF,TGTGCCAGCAGTCCCGCAGACTACTATGGCTACACCTTC
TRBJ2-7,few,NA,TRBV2,CACTPGFSKHYEQYF,TGTGCCTGCACCCCAGGCTTCTCTAAGCACTACGAGCAGTACTTC
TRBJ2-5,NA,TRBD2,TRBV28,CASRPGGRGETQYF,TGTGCCAGCCGCCCGGGAGGGAGAGGGGAGACCCAGTACTTC